This T cell receptor (beta chain) was sequenced during a study of cytomegalovirus exposure and HLA in healthy donors. The PCR contained 60 Vbeta and 13 Jbeta primers. The data were produced by immunoSEQ multiplex PCR, yet TCRdb's version contains in-frame clones alone and is incomplete. The sample carries 110,000 to 150,000 clones, 75% to 85% recorded once. Study outcomes and limitations: Prior analysis indicated that the majority of TCR beta V segments exhibited productivity approximately 87% or approximately 30% of the time. Analysis performed later found about 17,000 TCR beta sequences associated with HLA alleles at 0.05 false discovery rate.

About this clone: Its antigen remains unidentified.

Sequencing was carried out using PBMCs. This receptor was identified in a man aged 35 to 55 in good health and CMV-seronegative.

The CDR3 sequence: CASSFLQNYEQYF. The DNA of the CDR3 is TGTGCCAGCAGTTTTTTACAGAACTACGAGCAGTACTTC. This rearrangement joins TRBV27 to TRBJ2-7; no reliable D call. The CDR3 is 13 residues long. Germline lookup yields CDR1 MNHEY and CDR2 SMNVEV (reference sequence). Deletions cut 3 bases from V and 3 bases from J, with 9 bases between.